This TCR beta chain was sequenced in a study of blood T cell repertoires in COVID-19. Across the study: Samples representing acute and convalescent COVID-19 were sourced from the United States, Italy and Spain.

Per the study methods: Amplifying reference gene primers gave estimates of nucleated cell counts. The table came from immunoSEQ multiplex PCR; TCRdb's copy has only in-frame clones and leaves some out. That table is the source of V, J and clone size, and D and trimming were worked out from the DNA. The sample shows 210,000 or so clones, around 84% of them seen only once. The germline CDR1 and CDR2 sequences are SNHLY and FYNNEI. The CDR3 runs 13 residues. The ends were cut back, 6 bases at V and 4 bases at J, with 10 bases in the middle. Participants spanned ages about 18 to 100 years and resided in around 25 US areas.

The clonotype comes from a man under 40 with acute COVID-19. The sequencing input was PBMCs or T cells enriched from blood (not recorded which). The chain couples TRBV2 to TRBJ1-5, with a possible D match to TRBD1 (5 bases). CDR3 DNA sequence: TGTGCCAGCAGCGGGGGGTTGAATCAGCCCCAGCATTTT. Its protein product is CASSGGLNQPQHF.